This T cell receptor beta chain was sequenced during a study of T cell responses to AZD1222 COVID-19 vaccine. Findings and caveats of the study: In a largely white British group with more females than males, clonal diversity was possibly underestimated. Two AZD1222 administrations were followed by greater Spike-specific TCR breadth and depth. At baseline, just five to seven AZD1222 recipients tested seropositive. Nearly half of unique spike-specific TCRs reportedly avoided B.1.351 and B.1.1.7 mutated regions.

Remarks on this clone: Antigen specificity is unknown.

Profiled with immunoSEQ multiplex PCR; TCRdb holds only in-frame clones, not every one. This table has more than 100,000 clones, roughly 85% appearing once. Germline V gene lookup returns CDR1 SGHDT and CDR2 YYEEEE. V lost 1 base and J lost 6, with 10 bases in between. The CDR3 totals 13 residues. The chain employs TRBV5-6 and TRBJ1-1; D ambiguous. This specimen consisted of peripheral blood, obtained 28 days after the second dose of the MenACWY control vaccine. The sequence came from an adult who received the MenACWY meningococcal vaccine as a control. The CDR3 region has the DNA TGTGCCAGCAGCTTGATCGTCTCAGCTGAAGCTTTCTTT. It specifies CASSLIVSAEAFF.